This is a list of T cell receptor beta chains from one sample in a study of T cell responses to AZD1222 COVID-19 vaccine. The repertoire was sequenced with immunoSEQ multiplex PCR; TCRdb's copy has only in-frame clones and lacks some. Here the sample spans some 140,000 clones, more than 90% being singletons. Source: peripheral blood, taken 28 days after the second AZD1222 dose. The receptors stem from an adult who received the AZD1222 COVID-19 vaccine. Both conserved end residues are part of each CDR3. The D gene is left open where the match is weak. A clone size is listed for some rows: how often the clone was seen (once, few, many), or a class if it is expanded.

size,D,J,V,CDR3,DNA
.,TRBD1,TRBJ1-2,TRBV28,CASSWTGLSYGYTF,TGTGCCAGCAGTTGGACAGGGCTAAGCTATGGCTACACCTTC
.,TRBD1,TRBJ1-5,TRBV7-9,CASSHWTGDGSGQPQHF,TGTGCCAGCAGCCATTGGACAGGGGACGGCTCGGGTCAGCCCCAGCATTTT
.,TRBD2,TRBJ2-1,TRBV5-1,CASSLSGLADNEQFF,TGCGCCAGCAGCTTGTCGGGACTAGCGGACAATGAGCAGTTCTTC
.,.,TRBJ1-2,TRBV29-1,CSVEDSMGPAGPYGYTF,TGCAGCGTTGAAGACTCTATGGGCCCAGCAGGCCCATATGGCTACACCTTC
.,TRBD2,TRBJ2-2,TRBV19,CASSLGLAAGELFF,TGTGCCAGTAGTTTGGGACTAGCGGCCGGGGAGCTGTTTTTT
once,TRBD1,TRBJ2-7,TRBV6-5,CASRSGPGGMYEQYF,TGTGCCAGCAGGTCGGGTCCAGGGGGCATGTACGAGCAGTACTTC
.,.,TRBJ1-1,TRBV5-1,CASSLSGQMNTEAFF,TGCGCCAGCAGCTTGAGTGGGCAGATGAACACTGAAGCTTTCTTT
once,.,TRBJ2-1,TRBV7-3,CASSLNGNGYNEQFF,TGTGCCAGCAGCTTAAACGGGAATGGCTACAATGAGCAGTTCTTC
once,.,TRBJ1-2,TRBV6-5,CASSYSTGTLGGYTF,TGTGCCAGCAGTTACTCGACCGGGACTTTAGGAGGCTACACCTTC
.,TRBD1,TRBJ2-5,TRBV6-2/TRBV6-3,CASSTTGGGETQYF,TGTGCCAGCAGTACCACAGGGGGCGGGGAGACCCAGTACTTC
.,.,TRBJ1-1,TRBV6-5,CASSYTMNTEAFF,TGTGCCAGCAGTTACACGATGAACACTGAAGCTTTCTTT
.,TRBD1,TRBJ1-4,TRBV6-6,CASSYGTGGQLFF,TGTGCCAGCAGTTACGGGACAGGGGGTCAACTGTTTTTT
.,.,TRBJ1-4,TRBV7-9,CASSSPPGGTNEKLFF,TGTGCCAGCAGTTCTCCCCCGGGAGGGACTAATGAAAAACTGTTTTTT
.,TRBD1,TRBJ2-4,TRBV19,CASSPGQGLNIQYF,TGTGCCAGTAGTCCCGGACAGGGGTTGAACATTCAGTACTTC
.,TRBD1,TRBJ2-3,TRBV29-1,CSGAQGPDTDTQYF,TGCAGCGGTGCACAGGGGCCAGACACAGATACGCAGTATTTT
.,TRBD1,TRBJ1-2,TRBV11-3,CASSPTGGNGYTF,TGTGCCAGCAGCCCCACAGGGGGCAATGGCTACACCTTC
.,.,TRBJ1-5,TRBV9,CASSSEGGYGQPQHF,TGTGCCAGCAGCTCAGAGGGGGGATACGGTCAGCCCCAGCATTTT
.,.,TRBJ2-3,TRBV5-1,CASSQGFTDTQYF,TGCGCCAGCAGCCAGGGCTTCACAGATACGCAGTATTTT
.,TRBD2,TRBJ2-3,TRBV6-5,CASRTGGNTQYF,TGTGCCAGCAGGACGGGGGGTAATACGCAGTATTTT
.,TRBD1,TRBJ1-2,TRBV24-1,CATTRGRIDGYTF,TGTGCCACCACCAGGGGGCGGATCGATGGCTACACCTTC
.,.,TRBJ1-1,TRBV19,CASSMSWGNTEAFF,TGTGCCAGTAGTATGTCATGGGGGAACACTGAAGCTTTCTTT
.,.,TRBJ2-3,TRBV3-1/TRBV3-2,CASSQNTDTQYF,TGTGCCAGCAGCCAAAACACAGATACGCAGTATTTT
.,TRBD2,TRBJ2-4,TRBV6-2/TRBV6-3,CASSDGASGSWAKNIQYF,TGTGCCAGCAGCGACGGGGCTAGCGGGAGCTGGGCCAAAAACATTCAGTACTTC
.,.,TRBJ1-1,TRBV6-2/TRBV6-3,CASSYSPRGGTEAFF,TGTGCCAGCAGTTACTCCCCGCGGGGAGGGACTGAAGCTTTCTTT
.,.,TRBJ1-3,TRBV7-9,CASSLALGAGNTIYF,TGTGCCAGCAGCTTAGCTTTGGGGGCTGGAAACACCATATATTTT
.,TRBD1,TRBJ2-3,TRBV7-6,CASSFWGPGQGTDTQYF,TGTGCCAGCAGCTTTTGGGGACCGGGACAGGGGACAGATACGCAGTATTTT
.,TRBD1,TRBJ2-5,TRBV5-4,CASSSTGGAGETQYF,TGTGCCAGCAGTTCGACAGGGGGGGCGGGAGAGACCCAGTACTTC
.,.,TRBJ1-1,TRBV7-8,CASSRSQAVTEAFF,TGTGCCAGCAGCCGTTCCCAGGCGGTGACTGAAGCTTTCTTT
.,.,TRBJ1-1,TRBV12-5,CASGLAPTVNTEAFF,TGTGCTAGTGGTTTGGCCCCGACAGTGAACACTGAAGCTTTCTTT
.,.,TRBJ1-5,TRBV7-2,CASSLSSVSNQPQHF,TGTGCCAGCAGCTTAAGCTCTGTTAGCAATCAGCCCCAGCATTTT
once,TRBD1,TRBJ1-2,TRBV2,CASRVGQDYGYTF,TGTGCCAGCAGGGTGGGACAGGACTATGGCTACACCTTC
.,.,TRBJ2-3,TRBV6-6,CASSYFTGPDTQYF,TGTGCCAGCAGTTACTTTACAGGCCCCGATACGCAGTATTTT
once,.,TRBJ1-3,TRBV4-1,CASSQGTRGNTIYF,TGCGCCAGCAGCCAAGGGACGCGAGGGAACACCATATATTTT
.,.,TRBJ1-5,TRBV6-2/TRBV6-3,CASSYHGGGYQPQHF,TGTGCCAGCAGTTACCATGGGGGGGGGTATCAGCCCCAGCATTTT
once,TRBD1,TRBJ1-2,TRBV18,CASSPSRLQGSNRYGYTF,TGTGCCAGCTCACCCTCACGCCTACAGGGGTCCAATAGGTATGGCTACACCTTC
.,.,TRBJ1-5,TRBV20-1,CSASHAWGAESQPQHF,TGCAGTGCTAGTCACGCATGGGGGGCAGAGAGTCAGCCCCAGCATTTT
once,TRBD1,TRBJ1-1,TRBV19,CASIPRGLGAEAFF,TGTGCCAGTATCCCAAGGGGGCTTGGCGCTGAAGCTTTCTTT
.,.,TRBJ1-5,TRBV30,CAWSFGSSNQPQHF,TGTGCCTGGAGTTTTGGGAGTAGCAATCAGCCCCAGCATTTT
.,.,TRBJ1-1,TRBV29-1,CSASTGLNTEAFF,TGCAGCGCCTCGACGGGTCTGAACACTGAAGCTTTCTTT
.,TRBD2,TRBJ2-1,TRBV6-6,CASSTGGAAEQFF,TGTGCCAGCAGCACGGGAGGGGCCGCTGAGCAGTTCTTC
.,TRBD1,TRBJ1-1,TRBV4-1,CASSPFGRGRRNTEAFF,TGCGCCAGCAGCCCCTTTGGCAGGGGGCGAAGGAACACTGAAGCTTTCTTT
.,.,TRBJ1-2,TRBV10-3,CAIMVSDRRGYTF,TGTGCCATCATGGTTTCGGACAGAAGAGGCTACACCTTC
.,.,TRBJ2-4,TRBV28,CASSLGAGAGNIQYF,TGTGCCAGCAGTTTGGGGGCAGGGGCGGGAAACATTCAGTACTTC
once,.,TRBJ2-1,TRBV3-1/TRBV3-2,CASSQDAGQYNEQFF,TGTGCCAGCAGCCAAGATGCTGGACAGTACAATGAGCAGTTCTTC
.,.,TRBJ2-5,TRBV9,CASSEGDWTAETQYF,TGTGCCAGCAGCGAGGGGGACTGGACGGCGGAGACCCAGTACTTC
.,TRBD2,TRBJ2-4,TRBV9,CASSAGLAPLNIQYF,TGTGCCAGCAGCGCCGGACTAGCGCCTTTGAACATTCAGTACTTC
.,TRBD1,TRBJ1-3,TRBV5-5,CASSFRWWGQGLDGNTIYF,TGTGCCAGCAGCTTTCGTTGGTGGGGACAGGGGCTTGATGGAAACACCATATATTTT
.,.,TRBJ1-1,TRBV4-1,CASSQQGVAEAFF,TGCGCCAGCAGCCAACAGGGTGTCGCTGAAGCTTTCTTT
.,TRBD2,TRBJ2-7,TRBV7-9,CASSLYGTSTSYEQYF,TGTGCCAGCAGCTTATATGGGACTAGCACTTCTTACGAGCAGTACTTC
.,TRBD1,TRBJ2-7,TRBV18,CASSPTGQDHSYEQYF,TGTGCCAGCTCACCCACGGGACAGGACCACTCCTACGAGCAGTACTTC
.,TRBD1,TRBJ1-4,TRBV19,CASTPDRDNEKLFF,TGTGCCAGTACCCCGGACAGGGATAATGAAAAACTGTTTTTT
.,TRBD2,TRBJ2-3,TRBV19,CASSIDGLAGGTDTQYF,TGTGCCAGTAGTATAGATGGACTAGCGGGCGGCACAGATACGCAGTATTTT
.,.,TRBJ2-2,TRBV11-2,CASSSATGNTGELFF,TGTGCCAGCAGCTCGGCTACTGGGAACACCGGGGAGCTGTTTTTT
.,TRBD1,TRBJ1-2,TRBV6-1,CASSEPGQAINYGYTF,TGTGCCAGCAGTGAACCGGGACAGGCCATTAACTATGGCTACACCTTC
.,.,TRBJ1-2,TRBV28,CASRTTGFYGYTF,TGTGCCAGCAGAACTACAGGGTTCTATGGCTACACCTTC
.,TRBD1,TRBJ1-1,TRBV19,CASSRDSSSNTEAFF,TGTGCCAGTAGTCGGGACAGCTCGTCGAACACTGAAGCTTTCTTT
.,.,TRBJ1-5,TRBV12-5,CASGLNNQPQHF,TGTGCTAGTGGTTTAAACAATCAGCCCCAGCATTTT